This record covers a single TCR beta chain. Its specificity is unknown. Peripheral blood came from all dose cohorts at three timepoints. This sample stems from a study of OX40 agonist ivuxolimab in advanced cancers. Findings and limits, study-wide: Near-lowest levels of clonal expansion characterized partial responders at 0.1-3.0 mg/kg. Expanded peripheral T-cell antigen specificity went undetermined.

Sequencing was performed with immunoSEQ multiplex PCR; in TCRdb, only in-frame clones are kept and a portion is missing. Among about 61,000 clones, 86% were seen once, and the ten largest hold about 1.2%. The CDR3 sequence is 17 residues long. Per germline, CDR1 SGHRS and CDR2 YFSETQ. J was trimmed by 0 bases and V by 4 bases; bases with no gene match: 7. The chain carries TRBV5-1 and TRBJ1-4; TRBD1 matches at 9 bases. This clonotype originated in an adult with an advanced solid tumor such as melanoma, head and neck, liver or kidney cancer. Sequencing was performed on CD4+ or CD8+ T cells sorted from blood, taken in a trial of the OX40 agonist ivuxolimab. CDR3 sequence: CASSPRGQGTTNEKLFF. In DNA, the CDR3 is TGCGCCAGCAGCCCGAGGGGACAGGGAACAACTAATGAAAAACTGTTTTTT.